The entry below describes one TCR beta chain. Its antigen remains undetermined. One base away there is no much larger clone; base qualities are not given. This entry is derived from a study of T-cell memory formation after mild COVID-19 (dated by TCRdb to the early 2020s). General notes on the study: TCR sequence clusters from the two donors were largely donor specific. In two donors, T-cell clones that expanded and contracted after mild COVID-19 were followed by sequencing TCRalpha and TCRbeta repertoires longitudinally. The cohort comprised two young, previously healthy adult volunteers, one female and one male. Broad study findings and their caveats: Contracting CD4+ clones were located mainly in the CM and EM memory subsets, whereas CD8+ clones were found to be enriched in EMRA. Only a couple of mild cases were covered in the study, and larger cohorts including severe cases with pre-infection samples were considered necessary. SARS-CoV-2 specificity of the second-wave clones peaking on day 37 was not confirmed. Some responding clones were detected in pre-infection memory, which suggested that pre-existing cross-reactive memory T cells had joined the SARS-CoV-2 response. Clones that contracted from day 15 to 85 showed balanced CD4/CD8 phenotypes, whereas a second wave of clones that expanded from day 15 to 37 leaned towards CD4+.

The germline V and J ends show losses of 7 bases and 2 bases respectively, and no gene match explains 12 bases of the junction. The germline V gene gives CDR1 as MNHNS and CDR2 as SASEGT. The CDR3 goes from the cysteine to the phenylalanine over 16 residues. Just CDR3 DNA is preserved here, 48 bases in frame from base 1. Ficoll-Paque density gradient centrifugation was used to isolate PBMCs. The listed sequencing device is Illumina NovaSeq 6000. cDNA libraries for TCRalpha and TCRbeta were prepared by 5'RACE using constant-segment primers, with sample barcodes and unique molecular identifiers added. RNA was extracted from every sample with Trizol reagent. Library amplification was performed in two PCR steps, and a second sample barcode and Illumina TruSeq adapters were introduced in the second step. Libraries were sequenced on an Illumina NovaSeq with 2 x 150 bp paired-end reads. The published analysis was carried out like this. With migec v1.2.7, reads were demultiplexed and then collapsed into UMI-guided consensus sequences. Using mixcr v2.1.11, UMI consensuses were aligned to TRA and TRB V and J templates and then assembled into clonotypes. Clonotypes were classified as expanded or contracted when called significant by both edgeR and NoisET, with noise models trained on biological replicates. For edgeR calls, a false discovery rate-adjusted p below 0.01 and a log2 fold-change threshold of 1 were applied. As an exploratory analysis of dynamics, max-normalized trajectories of the 1000 most abundant clonotypes were examined with PCA combined with hierarchical clustering. Separately sequenced CD4+ and CD8+ repertoires were used to assign the CD4 or CD8 phenotype of responding clones. The public reads were run again by TCRdb, first through fastp at Q25 and then through MiXCR, and only productive beta chains were kept. Each entry is one CDR3 protein sequence, shown with its most common DNA and genes. V and J calls and clone size were set by TCRdb, not the authors. This sample holds about 200,000 distinct CDR3 sequences; about a sixth were observed only once. Together, the top ten hold 2% to 2.5% of the sample.

The TCR sequence derives from an adult woman who had mild COVID-19 (a few samples of this study predate the infection). The sample titles of this study are shuffled in the database, so cell type and time point are left out; the donor was told from shared clones. The sequenced material came from PBMCs or a T cell subset sorted from them (not recorded which). The sequence is built from TRBV6-1 and TRBJ2-7, with 9 central nucleotides matching TRBD1. The DNA reads as follows: TGTGCCAGCAACCCACCCGACCGGACAGGGGCCTACGAGCAGTACTTC. Its translation is CASNPPDRTGAYEQYF.